This paragraph reports one T cell receptor beta chain. Its specific antigen is unknown. Base qualities are not at hand, and no much larger clone is one base apart. The V end loses 4 bases and the J end loses 7 bases, and a stretch of 16 bases separates them. From the cysteine through the phenylalanine, the CDR3 covers 14 amino acids. The kept DNA is CDR3 alone, 42 bases in frame from the first base. In the germline V gene, CDR1 corresponds to MGHDK and CDR2 to SYGVNS. The data stem from a study of cytomegalovirus exposure and HLA in healthy donors (dated by TCRdb to 2017 to 2019). Context from the whole study: An earlier analysis of several hundred of the donors reported 276 Gb of sequence data and around 100 million unique TCR beta sequences obtained from around 190 million T cells. An early release that covered about 600 HLA-typed donors contained approximately 300 gigabases of sequencing data and 70 million to 100 million unique TCR sequences. Of the roughly 400 genotyped donors, roughly 85% fell in the genetic ancestry cluster associated with self-reported Caucasian donors. The study aimed to test whether signatures of past pathogen exposure could be identified by cataloging public T cell receptors. The T cell repertoires of 550 to 850 subjects were profiled by immunosequencing and related to cytomegalovirus serostatus. Besides the first cohort of around 700 subjects, a separate validation cohort made up of roughly 120 different subjects was used. To predict cytomegalovirus infection status, the study brought together high-throughput TCR immunosequencing, statistical association of individual TCRs with disease status, and machine learning. To study patterns of TCR occurrence, a later analysis re-analyzed previously published TCR beta repertoires from hundreds of donors and added high-resolution HLA genotyping. In the later analysis, no new phenotypic data were used to find candidate immune exposures; instead, reliance was placed on TCR beta sequences and their occurrence across donors. An earlier analysis of approximately 500 of the donors applied high-throughput TCR beta sequencing to assess whether each TCR beta V gene segment acted as functional or pseudogenic. Donor age, sex, ethnicity and CMV serostatus were compiled alongside the repertoire data. A later genetic analysis took genome-wide SNP genotypes for about 65% of the roughly 670 donors and used that subset as a discovery cohort. Every repertoire in the discovery cohort had been generated on one and the same sequencing platform. HLA typing covered class I and class II loci at four-digit resolution. The number of typed donors differed by locus: 629-630 for A, B, C, DRB1 and DQB1; 522 for DQA1; 606 for DPA1; and roughly 470 for DPB1. Roughly 5 DR-DQ haplotypes were treated as single units for association and clustering because of strong linkage in the cohort. On average, roughly 200,000 unique TCR beta nucleotide sequences were sequenced per donor among a few hundred genotyped donors of the cohort, with 15% to 20% of those sequences being non-productive.

The investigation overall reported the following: In both the original and validation cohorts, the classifier was reported to diagnose cytomegalovirus status with high specificity and sensitivity. Specific HLA alleles were associated with about 17,000 TCR beta sequences at a false discovery rate of 0.05 in a later analysis. A group of highly shared sequence variants was considered likely to be a technical artifact of the sequencing pipeline. Compared with equally common non-associated chains, HLA-associated TCR beta chains in a later analysis were more clonally expanded and had lower generation probabilities. Some IMGT-functional V segments, including TRBV6-2 and TRBV6-3, could not be distinguished by the 87-base-pair reads and were therefore excluded. Strong co-occurrence of HLA alleles, especially DR and DQ, made assigning TCR associations to individual alleles difficult. The authors suggested that the approach could potentially be generalized to other disease states and immunological phenotypes. The presence/absence analyses assumed that sequencing depth was roughly uniform across donors, and that assumption may not be true. Linkage disequilibrium might explain the correlated functional status among segregating V segments, but an unknown experimental factor could not be excluded. Compared with the approximately 700-donor mean, donors in an Asian-associated ancestry cluster had fewer N-insertions in productive TCRs, according to a later genetic analysis. In a later analysis, most CMV-associated TCR beta chains were found to appear HLA-restricted, with HLA associations seemingly driven largely by CMV exposure. Across donors, most TCR sequences were observed very rarely, whereas some public TCRs were present in many individuals. The study gave a list of 150 to 200 TCR beta chains associated with cytomegalovirus. A later genetic analysis associated a missense DCLRE1C variant with V-gene and J-gene trimming of TCR beta chains, and an independent cohort replicated the association. Only TCR beta chains were sequenced in this cohort, and the absence of alpha or paired-chain data limited detectable features. A further reported finding was that TCR beta sequences accurately predicted the HLA-A and HLA-B alleles for most subjects in the first cohort. An earlier analysis of around 540 of the donors showed that most TCR beta V segments appeared in productive rearrangements either about 87% or about 30% of the time, which broadly matched IMGT annotations. Because some donors lacked HLA typing at each locus, the association tests relied only on the typed subset. A few of the identified cytomegalovirus-associated TCR beta chains were confirmed in vitro to be specific for cytomegalovirus antigens. According to a later analysis, TCR association rates differed among HLA loci, with DRB1 alleles showing the most associated TCRs and HLA-C alleles showing the fewest. According to a later analysis, parvovirus B19, influenza, CMV and Epstein-Barr virus appeared linked to several top co-occurrence clusters. The only immune exposure information available for the cohort was CMV serostatus. Because counts were too low, some 17 rarely observed V segments, including chromosome 9 orphons, were left out of the earlier analysis of some 600 of the donors.

The library was made by the immunoSEQ multiplex PCR assay. The multiplex PCR relied on a mix of 60 forward primers for TCR Vbeta segments and 13 reverse primers for TCR Jbeta segments. The CDR3 region of rearranged TCR beta genes was amplified from genomic DNA by a multiplex PCR assay. Amplified TCR beta libraries were sequenced as 87-base-pair reads on the Illumina HiSeq System. Regarding the original processing steps: A later analysis tallied about 77 million unique TCR beta chains across the 666 repertoires, and about 12 million of those chains were shared by two or more donors. To remove PCR and sequencing errors, raw reads were error-corrected and collapsed into unique sequences using a nearest-neighbor algorithm that merged closely related sequences. To assign V, D and J gene segments, CDR3 sequences were aligned to IMGT reference sequences. For a sequence to be retained, a match of at least six nucleotides was required to both a V gene segment and a J gene segment. Rearrangements were called productive when the CDR3 lacked stop codons and stayed in frame with V and J; all others were non-productive. Following IMGT convention, CDR3 was defined as the stretch from the second conserved V-encoded cysteine up to the conserved J-encoded phenylalanine. Sequences without an unambiguous match to a single V gene segment were excluded from the earlier analysis of a few hundred of the donors. In an earlier analysis of around 590 of the donors, a V segment was called functional when productive rearrangements were above 56.7%, and segregating when the standard deviation between donors exceeded 5%. A statistical classification framework was built to diagnose cytomegalovirus status from the catalog of TCR beta chain sequences. A later analysis assigned V and J genes by comparing TCR nucleotide sequences with IMGT/GENE-DB human TR gene sequences. The TCRdist pipeline was used in a later analysis to assign CDR3 sequences and most-parsimonious VDJ recombination scenarios. In a later analysis, each TCR beta chain was defined by its CDR3 amino acid sequence together with its V-gene family, and reads lacking a unique V-gene family were excluded. To address suspected cross-contamination and a sequencing artifact, a later analysis removed roughly 640 highly shared, low-generation-probability nucleotide sequences. For each public chain, a later analysis derived a clonal expansion index from normalized ranks of inferred template counts within each repertoire. In a later analysis, generation probabilities were computed using a VDJ recombination model fitted to out-of-frame rearrangements, and the results were checked against IGoR. A later analysis scored TCR-TCR, TCR-HLA and TCR-CMV co-occurrence with hypergeometric tests, applying a repertoire-size bias correction to TCR pairs. A later analysis estimated false discovery rates by permuting HLA or CMV assignments 20 times. In a later analysis, co-occurring TCRs were grouped using DBSCAN, with TCRdist sequence similarity added in when clustering inside HLA-allele-positive subsets. Co-occurrence clustering excluded repertoires with fewer than 30,000 or more than 120,000 public chains, plus five with anomalous nucleotide sharing. TCRdb holds this immuneACCESS table with in-frame rearrangements only. Some clones are missing; in checked studies, unresolved V genes explain under half, and the rest has no known cause. Clone size and V and J calls were adopted from that table, with D and trimming inferred from the DNA. The sample data list about 160,000 clones, and 81% of these were observed just once. In total, the top ten clones hold 1.3% of the sample.

The cohort was made up of approximately 670 healthy bone marrow donors. All cohort members were sampled while nominally healthy, although unrecorded immune exposures were likely present. The donor was CMV seropositive and was included in the group of around 300 seropositive cohort members. Each donor provided a peripheral blood sample, and peripheral blood mononuclear cells were used for TCR beta sequencing. Genomic DNA extraction from the blood cell samples was performed with the Qiagen DNeasy Blood Extraction Kit. Recombination connected TRBV25-1 to TRBJ2-5, with the D gene uncertain. This receptor was taken from a man aged 50 or older in good health and CMV-seropositive. The source material was PBMCs. The DNA sequence is given as TGTGCCAGCAGTGGCGTGGGCCTCCTGGGGACCCAGTACTTC. This gives the protein CASSGVGLLGTQYF.